A single sample gave rise to the 22 T cell receptor beta chains below, sequenced in a study of T-cell reconstitution after alpha-beta-depleted transplantation in children. Preparation of the TCRbeta library involved a method that used unique molecular identifiers. TCRdb reanalysed the PCR reads using MiXCR and keeps one entry per CDR3 protein. Here the sample spans some 400,000 distinct CDR3 sequences, around 21% being singletons. The sample in question was PBMCs from the stem cell graft donor, obtained from the stem cell graft. All receptors come from a human donor who donated a stem cell graft to a child with acute myeloid leukemia.

This clonotype was recorded a few times. The chain joins TRBV6-2 or TRBV6-3 to TRBJ2-7, with D tentatively TRBD1 or TRBD2 (5 bases each). Trimming shortened V by 9 bases and J by 0 bases, and 12 bases separated the two germline ends. Germline loops: CDR1 MNHEY, CDR2 SVGEGT. The CDR3 sequence is 13 residues long. The CDR3 coding sequence is TGTGCCAGAGGAGGACATCACTCCTACGAGCAGTACTTC. This sequence encodes CARGGHHSYEQYF.

The sample holds a few counts of this clonotype. This chain connects TRBV20-1 to TRBJ2-2, with D unresolved. CDR1 is DFQATT, CDR2 SNEGSKA, per germline (reference sequence). The CDR3 totals 14 residues. V was clipped by 3 bases and J by 8 bases, with 16 bases between them. The CDR3 protein is CSASSPLVSGELFF. CDR3 bases: TGCAGTGCTAGTAGTCCTCTCGTCAGTGGGGAGCTGTTTTTT.

This clonotype came up a few times. V gene TRBV5-1 combines with J gene TRBJ2-7, with 7 bases aligning to TRBD2. The CDR3 covers 14 residues. V dropped 3 bases and J dropped 2; count of bases not matched to a gene: 5. The germline gives CDR1 SGHRS, CDR2 YFSETQ. As DNA, the CDR3 is TGCGCCAGCAGCTACGAAGGACTAGCCTACGAGCAGTACTTC. Translated, it gives CASSYEGLAYEQYF. Based on the CDR3 plus reference TRBV5-1 and TRBJ2-7, the full variable domain is KAGVTQTPRYLIKTRGQQVTLSCSPISGHRSVSWYQQTPGQGLQFLFEYFSETQRNKGNFPGRFSGRQFSNSRSEMNVSTLELGDSALYLCASSYEGLAYEQYFGPGTRLTVT.

This clonotype appeared a few times. The chain combines TRBV28 with TRBJ1-4; 8 bases agree with TRBD1. Per the germline V gene, CDR1 is MDHEN and CDR2 is SYDVKM. The V gene end was trimmed by 6 bases and the J gene end by 5 bases; junction bases not matched to a gene: 8. The CDR3 length is 15 residues. The CDR3: CASRVRTGQNEKLFF. The CDR3 bases are TGTGCCAGCAGGGTCCGGACAGGGCAGAATGAAAAACTGTTTTTT.

This clonotype has at least ten counts. This chain joins TRBV12-3 or TRBV12-4 and TRBJ2-5; tentative D call: TRBD2 (5 bases). This CDR3 has 15 amino acids. Between the trimmed V and J ends, which lost 6 bases and 5 bases, there was a span of 19 bases. The CDR3 coding sequence is TGTGCCAGCAGGGGAGTAGGGAGATACTGGGAGACCCAGTACTTC. This sequence encodes CASRGVGRYWETQYF.

Only a few counts were recorded for this clonotype. The chain recombines TRBV7-9 with TRBJ2-7; the match to TRBD1 covers 8 bases. This CDR3 contains 14 residues. Germline CDR1 SEHNR, CDR2 FQNEAQ (reference sequence). With V trimmed by 6 bases and J by 1 base, 5 bases remained unmatched. This CDR3 is CASRPGTGSYEQYF. Here the CDR3 DNA reads TGTGCCAGCAGGCCCGGGACAGGATCCTACGAGCAGTACTTC.

The V and J genes are TRBV12-3 or TRBV12-4 and TRBJ2-1; 10 bases fit TRBD2. There are 17 residues in the CDR3. The V and J ends lost 6 bases and 3 bases, in that order; junction bases with no gene match: 11. The CDR3 region is CASSLSAGTSDYNEQFF. In nucleotides, the CDR3 is TGTGCCAGCAGCCTCTCAGCCGGGACTAGCGACTACAATGAGCAGTTCTTC.

In this sample, this clonotype turned up a few times. The rearrangement joins TRBV5-1 to TRBJ2-5, with D tentatively TRBD2 (6 bases). The V gene's germline CDR1 is SGHRS and CDR2 YFSETQ. The CDR3 is made up of 13 amino acids. V lost 7 bases, J lost 4 bases, and 14 bases lay in between. Here the CDR3 DNA reads TGCGCCAGCCGTGACGGGAGAGGAGAGACCCAGTACTTC. Its protein is CASRDGRGETQYF.

This clonotype turned up a few times. This chain connects TRBV20-1 to TRBJ2-3; TRBD2 is a possible D gene (5 bases). The CDR3 is 16 amino acids. The V end lost 3 bases, the J end lost 1 base, and 17 bases lay between the germline ends. Germline loops: CDR1 DFQATT, CDR2 SNEGSKA (reference sequence). The CDR3 DNA reads TGCAGTGCTAGCCCCTCCGAAGGGAGCGGCACAGATACGCAGTATTTT. It is translated as CSASPSEGSGTDTQYF.

In DNA form, the CDR3 reads TGTGCCAGCAGAGACACCGGGACAGTCCAAGAGACCCAGTACTTC. Protein sequence: CASRDTGTVQETQYF. The chain links TRBV28 to TRBJ2-5; TRBD1 matches 7 bases. With V trimmed by 6 bases and J by 1 base, 8 bases remained unmatched. Germline V gene data show CDR1 as MDHEN and CDR2 as SYDVKM. The CDR3 totals 15 residues.

Ten or more counts support this clonotype. The rearrangement uses TRBV29-1 and TRBJ2-7; D remains ambiguous. The CDR3 runs to 12 residues. V was trimmed by 4 bases and J by 5 bases, leaving 12 bases between them. Germline V gives CDR1 SQVTM, CDR2 ANQGSEA. The CDR3 region is CSVAYQLDEQYF. CDR3 DNA: TGCAGCGTTGCCTACCAACTTGACGAGCAGTACTTC.

In its sample, this clonotype was seen a few times. The chain recombines TRBV29-1 with TRBJ1-5; no clear D. V was trimmed by 6 bases and J by 1 base, leaving 10 bases between them. Germline V gives CDR1 SQVTM, CDR2 ANQGSEA. The length of the CDR3 is 13 residues. In nucleotides, the CDR3 is TGCAGCGTCGGAGACATGAGCAATCAGCCCCAGCATTTT. It translates to CSVGDMSNQPQHF. Complete variable domain (other parts from reference TRBV29-1 and TRBJ1-5): SAVISQKPSRDICQRGTSLTIQCQVDSQVTMMFWYRQQPGQSLTLIATANQGSEATYESGFVIDKFPISRPNLTFSTLTVSNMSPEDSSIYLCSVGDMSNQPQHFGDGTRLSIL.

V and J are TRBV7-3 and TRBJ2-3; 14 bases line up with TRBD2. Germline loops: CDR1 SGHTA, CDR2 FQGTGA. V lost 5 bases to trimming and J lost 6 bases; unmatched junction nucleotides: 4. The CDR3 is 15 residues long. The DNA for the CDR3 is TGTGCCAGCAGCAAGGGGACTAGCGGGAGTGATACGCAGTATTTT. This encodes CASSKGTSGSDTQYF.

This clonotype was recorded at least ten times. The chain links TRBV5-6 to TRBJ2-3, with TRBD2 matching over 9 bases. The CDR3 runs to 18 residues. J lost 4 bases, V lost 4 bases, and 16 bases had no gene match. Germline CDR1 is SGHDT and CDR2 is YYEEEE. The CDR3 loop is CASSQEGFSGREPDTQYF. For the CDR3, the DNA is TGTGCCAGCAGCCAGGAAGGTTTTAGCGGGAGAGAACCAGATACGCAGTATTTT.

This clonotype has just one count. This chain uses TRBV2 with TRBJ1-5; D call uncertain. The CDR3 consists of 13 residues. Trimming left V 2 bases short and J 5 bases short, with 7 bases between. From germline, CDR1 is SNHLY and CDR2 FYNNEI. CDR3 coding DNA: TGTGCCAGCAGTGAATTAGAGGATCAGCCCCAGCATTTT. As protein: CASSELEDQPQHF. The variable domain in full, with the rest retrieved from reference TRBV2 and TRBJ1-5, is EPEVTQTPSHQVTQMGQEVILRCVPISNHLYFYWYRQILGQKVEFLVSFYNNEISEKSEIFDDQFSVERPDGSNFTLKIRSTKLEDSAMYFCASSELEDQPQHFGDGTRLSIL.

This clonotype was counted only a few times. V gene TRBV29-1 combines with J gene TRBJ2-7; 9 nucleotides align to TRBD1. Germline V gene lookup returns CDR1 SQVTM and CDR2 ANQGSEA. The CDR3 loop spans 15 amino acids. J gave up 5 bases and V 7 bases, and 15 bases lay outside the gene matches. Written as DNA, the CDR3 is TGCAGCGCAAAGAGTACGGGACAGGGCCCCCACGAGCAGTACTTC. Translation: CSAKSTGQGPHEQYF.

The chain carries TRBV12-3 or TRBV12-4 and TRBJ1-1, with D unresolved. V lost 6 bases and J 1 base, leaving 12 bases between the germline ends. The CDR3 covers 14 residues. The CDR3 loop is CASSLTSRNTEAFF. DNA of the CDR3: TGTGCCAGCAGCCTGACAAGTCGGAACACTGAAGCTTTCTTT.

The rearrangement joins TRBV5-1 to TRBJ2-1; TRBD1 agrees at 8 bases. J gave up 6 bases and V 5 bases, and 7 bases lay outside the gene matches. This CDR3 has 14 residues. The germline CDR1 and CDR2 sequences are SGHRS and YFSETQ. In DNA, the CDR3 is TGCGCCAGCAGGCCACCGGGACAGGTCAATGAGCAGTTCTTC. As protein: CASRPPGQVNEQFF.

In its sample, this clonotype was seen many times. V is TRBV6-1 and J is TRBJ2-1, with 8 positions matching TRBD2. V shed 6 bases, J shed 5 bases, and the junction held 9 bases outside the gene matches. The CDR3 is 15 residues long. Per the germline V gene, CDR1 is MNHNS and CDR2 is SASEGT. The DNA for the CDR3 is TGTGCCAGCAGCCCAGCGGGAGATCAGAACAATGAGCAGTTCTTC. Translating gives CASSPAGDQNNEQFF.

V and J are TRBV12-3 or TRBV12-4 and TRBJ1-2, with a possible D match to TRBD1 (6 bases). Trimming removed 5 bases from V and 11 bases from J, with 18 bases in between. The CDR3 spans 13 residues. CDR3 in DNA: TGTGCCAGCAGTGGACGGGACAAACCCCAATACACCTTC. Its translation is CASSGRDKPQYTF.

A note on this clonotype: Germline and junction disagree at one end, which may indicate a read error. The rearrangement joins TRBV2 to TRBJ1-4; D ambiguous. The CDR3 is made up of 17 amino acids. The germline CDR1 and CDR2 sequences are SNHLY and FYNNEI. The CDR3 loop reads CASSDPRQDATNEKLFF. CDR3 sequence (DNA): TGTGCCAGCAGTGATCCCCGACAAGATGCAACTAATGAAAAGCTGTTTTTT.

The rearrangement uses TRBV2 and TRBJ2-7, with D possibly called TRBD1 or TRBD2 (5 bases each). This CDR3 comprises 12 residues. V was pared by 6 bases and J by 3 bases, with 9 bases between. CDR1 and CDR2 from the germline V gene are SNHLY and FYNNEI. CDR3 sequence reads: CASRRDGYEQYF. The CDR3 nucleotides are TGTGCCAGCAGGAGGGACGGCTACGAGCAGTACTTC.